The sequence of this T cell receptor (beta chain) was determined in a study of T cell responses to AZD1222 COVID-19 vaccine (dated by TCRdb to the early 2020s). In the study overall: AZD1222 recipients with second doses at about 4 weeks or about 12 weeks were pooled, because spike-specific TCR depth and breadth did not differ between schedules. Trial participants were enrolled by age into 18-55, 56-69 and 70-plus year subgroups, with roughly 160, 29 and 62 TCR-sequenced participants respectively. TCR sequencing was performed for 230 to 250 trial participants, of whom about 200 were given two doses of AZD1222 and some 26 were given two doses of MenACWY control vaccine.

Sample time point, as interpreted from the label and publication: baseline before first vaccination. The vaccinee samples were drawn from two UK trials, COV001 and COV002, one of which was a single-blind randomized controlled phase 2/3 trial testing AZD1222 (ChAdOx1 nCoV-19) in healthy adults. Trial participant PBMC samples were collected at day 0 and day 28 after the second dose for TCRbeta chain sequencing. CDR1 and CDR2, per the germline V gene, are SGHTA and FQGNSA. The germline ends are 23 bases apart after V is trimmed by 2 bases and J by 6 bases. The CDR3, from cysteine to phenylalanine, totals 17 residues. The sequence is cut down to CDR3 DNA, 51 bases in frame from base 1. The CDR3 regions of human TCRbeta chains were analyzed by immunosequencing. As for how the authors treated the data: Repertoire TCRs were checked for matches against a reference library of SARS-CoV-2-specific TCRs that had been generated using the MIRA antigen-specificity platform. Breadth was defined as the fraction of unique TCRs that were SARS-CoV-2-associated, and depth was defined as the fraction of total T cells that were SARS-CoV-2-associated. Each spike-specific TCR was assigned to its reactive spike region and to a CD4 or CD8 class using the MIRA data. Log10-transformed breadth and depth values were compared by one-way ANOVA with Sidak's multiple comparisons tests. TCRdb took over this immuneACCESS table, retaining in-frame rearrangements with V and J assigned. Such tables are incomplete; in checked studies, under half of the missing clones stem from an unresolved V gene, and the remainder is unexplained. From that table come the V and J calls and clone size; the DNA was used to work out D and trimming. The sample records 95,000 to 110,000 clones, over 70% of which are singletons. Together, the top ten hold approximately 9% of the sample.

Results and caveats for the whole study, not just this receptor: The 56-69-year group was small, and its depth increase did not reach significance, likely because of low power. No day 14 peak-response samples were available, so repertoires were characterized only after the peak T cell response. Vaccine-associated CD4 TCRs spanned the whole spike protein, with dominant responses in regions 160-218 and 743-854. Participants were mostly white British, with more females than males. The authors suggested clonal diversity may have been underestimated. Conclusions about previously exposed vaccinees were limited because only six AZD1222 recipients were SARS-CoV-2 seropositive at baseline. Epitopes outside the regions mutated in the B.1.351 and B.1.1.7 variants were reportedly recognized by nearly half of the unique spike-specific TCRs. After two AZD1222 doses, spike-specific TCR breadth and depth were significantly higher than at day 0 and than in MenACWY recipients.

Notes on this clone: Its antigen is unknown. Nothing much larger sits one base from this clone, and base qualities are not available.

The sequence links TRBV7-2 to TRBJ2-7; TRBD1 could be the D gene, as 8 bases match. This TCR derives from an adult in good health. The starting material was peripheral blood, obtained on day 0 of AZD1222 vaccination. The DNA sequence follows: TGTGCCAGCAGCTTAAGGGGGGGTTGGGGACAGGAGTCCGAGCAGTACTTC. This is translated as CASSLRGGWGQESEQYF.